A selection of T cell receptor beta chains follows, all from one sample in a study of T cell responses to AZD1222 COVID-19 vaccine. This table comes from immunoSEQ multiplex PCR, and its TCRdb copy is limited to in-frame clones, with some not included. The sample has approximately 120,000 clones, around 93% seen once; the top ten hold less than 8.5%. This specimen consisted of peripheral blood, obtained on day 0 of AZD1222 vaccination. The receptors originated from an adult in good health. Both conserved end residues are part of each CDR3. The D gene is left open where the match is weak. For some rows the clone size is stated as once, few or many, or as a class when expanded; others skip it.

clone_size j_call cdr3_length v_call d_call cdr3_aa cdr3_nt
NA TRBJ2-7 15 TRBV7-2 TRBD2 CASSLAAGGSYEQYF TGTGCCAGCAGCTTAGCGGCGGGAGGGTCCTACGAGCAGTACTTC
NA TRBJ2-7 15 TRBV7-9 TRBD1 CASTPGQGLGWEQYF TGTGCCAGCACCCCGGGACAGGGTCTCGGCTGGGAGCAGTACTTC
NA TRBJ2-3 18 TRBV10-1 TRBD2 CASSPSGGQTYRTDTQYF TGCGCCAGCAGTCCTAGCGGGGGGCAGACCTACCGCACAGATACGCAGTATTTT
NA TRBJ2-7 12 TRBV2 TRBD2 CASTEERENPYF TGTGCCAGCACCGAAGAGCGGGAGAATCCGTACTTC
NA TRBJ2-6 14 TRBV5-4 NA CASSLISGANVLTF TGTGCCAGCAGCTTAATTTCTGGGGCCAACGTCCTGACTTTC
NA TRBJ2-7 17 TRBV18 TRBD2 CASSPTTFGGGRIEQYF TGTGCCAGCTCACCCACGACCTTCGGTGGCGGGAGGATCGAGCAGTACTTC
NA TRBJ1-1 13 TRBV7-8 NA CASSLHMNTEAFF TGTGCCAGCAGCTTGCATATGAACACTGAAGCTTTCTTT
NA TRBJ2-7 13 TRBV10-3 TRBD2 CAISGTSSYEQYF TGTGCCATCAGTGGGACTAGCTCCTACGAGCAGTACTTC
NA TRBJ2-7 13 TRBV15 NA CATGAAGTYEQYF TGTGCCACCGGGGCGGCTGGGACCTACGAGCAGTACTTC
NA TRBJ2-5 14 TRBV24-1 NA CATSDSASQETQYF TGTGCCACCAGTGATTCAGCGTCCCAAGAGACCCAGTACTTC
NA TRBJ1-1 14 TRBV27 NA CASSLFYRVTEAFF TGTGCCAGCAGTTTATTCTACAGAGTCACTGAAGCTTTCTTT
once TRBJ2-3 13 TRBV19 TRBD1 CASRRQGADTQYF TGTGCCAGTAGACGACAGGGTGCAGATACGCAGTATTTT
once TRBJ1-5 17 TRBV5-8 NA CASSLGVGLRGNQPQHF TGTGCCAGCAGCTTGGGGGTGGGGCTGCGGGGCAATCAGCCCCAGCATTTT
NA TRBJ1-5 14 TRBV10-2 NA CASRPGLSNQPQHF TGCGCCAGCAGGCCGGGACTTAGCAATCAGCCCCAGCATTTT
NA TRBJ2-3 15 TRBV2 TRBD2 CASSDFGLAVDTQYF TGTGCCAGCAGTGATTTTGGACTAGCGGTAGATACGCAGTATTTT
once TRBJ1-2 15 TRBV2 TRBD1 CASSVGDRVLSGYTF TGTGCCAGCAGTGTGGGGGACAGGGTATTATCTGGCTACACCTTC
NA TRBJ1-4 14 TRBV2 NA CASSERKGRVELFF TGTGCCAGCAGTGAGAGGAAGGGCAGGGTCGAACTGTTTTTT
NA TRBJ2-5 11 TRBV7-9 NA CASSRGETQYF TGTGCCAGCAGCCGGGGGGAGACCCAGTACTTC
NA TRBJ2-6 18 TRBV5-1 TRBD1 CASSLDLQGASGANVLTF TGCGCCAGCAGCTTGGACCTACAGGGGGCATCTGGGGCCAACGTCCTGACTTTC
once TRBJ2-7 13 TRBV3-1/TRBV3-2 NA CASSMGLGYEQYF TGTGCCAGCAGCATGGGACTGGGCTACGAGCAGTACTTC
NA TRBJ2-1 17 TRBV24-1 TRBD1 CATSDGRTGSAYNEQFF TGTGCCACCAGTGATGGGAGGACAGGGAGTGCCTACAATGAGCAGTTCTTC
NA TRBJ1-5 16 TRBV21-1 NA CASSNRIKLSNQPQHF TGTGCCAGCAGCAATAGGATCAAACTTAGCAATCAGCCCCAGCATTTT
NA TRBJ1-5 14 TRBV5-6 NA CASSLRGRNQPQHF TGTGCCAGCAGCTTGAGAGGGCGCAATCAGCCCCAGCATTTT
NA TRBJ1-5 12 TRBV6-5 TRBD1 CASRQGDQPQHF TGTGCCAGCCGACAGGGAGACCAGCCCCAGCATTTT
NA TRBJ2-5 14 TRBV2 NA CASSAWGLGETQYF TGTGCCAGCAGTGCTTGGGGGCTCGGGGAGACCCAGTACTTC
NA TRBJ1-2 15 TRBV29-1 NA CSVERGDPRGHGYTF TGCAGCGTTGAAAGAGGGGACCCTAGGGGACATGGCTACACCTTC
NA TRBJ1-5 14 TRBV18 NA CASSPRGGDQPQHF TGTGCCAGCTCACCGAGGGGGGGGGATCAGCCCCAGCATTTT
NA TRBJ2-3 13 TRBV5-1 NA CASSSRAEDTQYF TGCGCCAGCAGCTCGAGGGCAGAGGATACGCAGTATTTT
NA TRBJ2-5 13 TRBV7-9 NA CASSWTLQETQYF TGTGCCAGCAGCTGGACACTACAAGAGACCCAGTACTTC
NA TRBJ1-5 18 TRBV10-1 TRBD1 CASTDRQGAGPPNQPQHF TGCGCCAGCACCGACCGACAGGGGGCCGGTCCCCCCAATCAGCCCCAGCATTTT
NA TRBJ2-3 13 TRBV6-5 NA CASTKKGSDTQYF TGTGCCAGCACCAAAAAAGGATCAGATACGCAGTATTTT
NA TRBJ1-2 16 TRBV4-3 NA CASSQDYPGTHYGYTF TGCGCCAGCAGCCAAGACTACCCCGGGACACACTATGGCTACACCTTC
NA TRBJ2-3 15 TRBV29-1 NA CSVINRELGGDTQYF TGCAGCGTTATTAACAGGGAACTAGGGGGAGATACGCAGTATTTT
NA TRBJ1-2 16 TRBV5-5 NA CASSLEGRELVYGYTF TGTGCCAGCAGCTTGGAGGGTAGGGAATTGGTCTATGGCTACACCTTC
NA TRBJ2-2 14 TRBV4-1 NA CASRQGANTGELFF TGCGCCAGCAGACAGGGTGCGAACACCGGGGAGCTGTTTTTT
NA TRBJ1-1 13 TRBV15 NA CATSRRTNTEAFF TGTGCCACCAGCAGAAGGACGAACACTGAAGCTTTCTTT
NA TRBJ1-6 14 TRBV5-1 TRBD1 CASSPGQGNSPLHF TGCGCCAGCAGCCCCGGACAGGGAAATTCACCCCTCCACTTT
NA TRBJ2-3 14 TRBV7-9 TRBD2 CASSSFPSGGPQYF TGTGCCAGCAGCTCTTTTCCTAGCGGGGGACCGCAGTATTTT
NA TRBJ2-5 14 TRBV29-1 NA CSVEDNASLETQYF TGCAGCGTTGAAGACAATGCTAGCCTAGAGACCCAGTACTTC
NA TRBJ1-1 14 TRBV20-1 TRBD1 CSASTGGPNTEAFF TGCAGTGCTAGTACAGGGGGCCCGAACACTGAAGCTTTCTTT
NA TRBJ2-2 14 TRBV5-1 NA CASSLASGTGELFF TGCGCCAGCAGCTTGGCCTCGGGGACCGGGGAGCTGTTTTTT
NA TRBJ1-1 13 TRBV6-5 TRBD1 CASRSTGVTEAFF TGTGCCAGCAGATCCACAGGGGTCACTGAAGCTTTCTTT
NA TRBJ2-1 14 TRBV29-1 TRBD2 CSAGKLAGEGEQFF TGCAGCGCTGGTAAATTAGCGGGAGAGGGTGAGCAGTTCTTC
NA TRBJ2-1 15 TRBV6-2/TRBV6-3 NA CASSPDRTAYNEQFF TGTGCCAGCAGCCCTGACAGGACAGCCTACAATGAGCAGTTCTTC
NA TRBJ1-1 16 TRBV12-5 NA CASGLVLGGRDTEAFF TGTGCTAGTGGTTTGGTCCTCGGGGGAAGGGACACTGAAGCTTTCTTT
NA TRBJ1-2 12 TRBV7-2 NA CASSTRSYGYTF TGTGCCAGCAGCACGCGGAGCTATGGCTACACCTTC
once TRBJ1-5 13 TRBV10-3 NA CAIRNDGYQPQHF TGTGCCATCAGGAATGATGGCTATCAGCCCCAGCATTTT
once TRBJ2-5 14 TRBV18 NA CASSPPHARGTQYF TGTGCCAGCTCACCACCTCACGCACGGGGGACCCAGTACTTC
NA TRBJ2-3 14 TRBV5-4 NA CASSSGRSTDTQYF TGTGCCAGCAGCTCGGGACGGAGCACAGATACGCAGTATTTT
NA TRBJ1-3 11 TRBV20-1 TRBD1 CSAGDSYTVYF TGCAGTGCTGGGGACAGTTACACCGTATATTTT
NA TRBJ2-5 15 TRBV10-1 NA CASSPKGNPKETQYF TGCGCCAGCAGTCCCAAGGGAAATCCCAAAGAGACCCAGTACTTC
NA TRBJ1-2 13 TRBV30 NA CAWSAQGNYGYTF TGTGCCTGGAGTGCGCAGGGAAACTATGGCTACACCTTC
once TRBJ1-5 14 TRBV7-9 TRBD1 CASSLGQGYQPQHF TGTGCCAGCAGCTTAGGACAGGGTTATCAGCCCCAGCATTTT
NA TRBJ1-2 12 TRBV3-1/TRBV3-2 NA CASSQERGGYTF TGTGCCAGCAGCCAAGAAAGAGGTGGCTACACCTTC
NA TRBJ2-7 14 TRBV30 TRBD1 CAWSPRQGRYEQYF TGTGCCTGGAGCCCAAGACAGGGCCGGTACGAGCAGTACTTC
NA TRBJ1-1 15 TRBV7-2 NA CASSPPGAGSTEAFF TGTGCCAGCAGCCCCCCGGGAGCGGGGAGCACTGAAGCTTTCTTT
NA TRBJ2-1 14 TRBV4-1 NA CASSQVGWGNEQFF TGCGCCAGCAGCCAAGTTGGCTGGGGGAATGAGCAGTTCTTC
once TRBJ1-1 14 TRBV3-1/TRBV3-2 NA CASSQGGGNTEAFF TGTGCCAGCAGCCAAGGGGGGGGCAACACTGAAGCTTTCTTT
NA TRBJ2-3 16 TRBV11-2 NA CASSFGVGGPTDTQYF TGTGCCAGCAGCTTCGGGGTGGGAGGACCCACAGATACGCAGTATTTT